Listed below are T cell receptor beta chains from one sample, sequenced in a study of early T cells in non-severe SARS-CoV-2 infection. One entry per CDR3 protein, called by TCRdb with MiXCR from the 5' RACE reads. The table lists some 45,000 distinct CDR3 sequences, less than 8.5% of them singletons. Material: whole blood. All receptors derive from an adult who was a healthcare worker with PCR-confirmed SARS-CoV-2 infection or an uninfected control (not recorded which). Each CDR3 is given with its conserved first and last residue. A D gene is named only where the DNA matches it firmly. Not all rows give a size; the values are once, few, many and, for expanded clones, a class.

clone size	V gene	D gene	J gene	CDR3 DNA	CDR3 protein
many	TRBV11-3	.	TRBJ2-1	TGTGCCAGCAGCTCCCGCGACTACAATGAGCAGTTCTTC	CASSSRDYNEQFF
few	TRBV3-1	TRBD1	TRBJ1-2	TGTGCCAGCAGCCAGACAGGGGCCTCCGGCTACACCTTC	CASSQTGASGYTF
few	TRBV4-3	.	TRBJ2-3	TGCGCCAGCAGCCAAGTACTGGCCTCAGATACGCAGTATTTT	CASSQVLASDTQYF
many	TRBV29-1	.	TRBJ2-2	TGCAGCGTCACCCGGCAAAACACCGGGGAGCTGTTTTTT	CSVTRQNTGELFF
.	TRBV6-2/TRBV6-3	.	TRBJ2-3	TGTGCCAGCAGTTACTCGAGCGAGAGGGATACGCAGTATTTT	CASSYSSERDTQYF
many	TRBV2	.	TRBJ2-7	TGTGCCAGCAGTGAAGGGGCGGAGGTTTCCTACGAGCAGTACTTC	CASSEGAEVSYEQYF
.	TRBV4-3	TRBD2	TRBJ2-3	TGCGCCAGCAGCCAACCACCCTCTAGCGGGGCGTTCACAGATACGCAGTATTTT	CASSQPPSSGAFTDTQYF
many	TRBV12-3/TRBV12-4	.	TRBJ2-3	TGTGCCAGCAGTTTGTTTTTACTAGAGATGGCAGATACGCAGTATTTT	CASSLFLLEMADTQYF
.	TRBV28	.	TRBJ1-2	TGTGCCAGCAGTTACCTCCTGCTCAGGCTTAGGACCGTTAACTATGGCTACACCTTC	CASSYLLLRLRTVNYGYTF
medium-sized	TRBV7-9	.	TRBJ1-2	TGTGCCAGCAGTTCCGGGGAGTACTATGGCTACACCTTC	CASSSGEYYGYTF
many	TRBV7-9	TRBD2	TRBJ2-1	TGTGCCAGCAGCTTAAGTCTAGCGGGGACCTACAATGAGCAGTTCTTC	CASSLSLAGTYNEQFF
many	TRBV6-5	.	TRBJ1-2	TGTGCCAGCAGCCCAACGACCTATGGCTACACCTTC	CASSPTTYGYTF
many	TRBV10-1	TRBD1	TRBJ2-7	TGCGCCAGCGCCGGGACAGGGGGCTCCTACGAGCAGTACTTC	CASAGTGGSYEQYF
few	TRBV7-9	.	TRBJ2-5	TGTGCCAGCAGCTCCACCGAGGCTCCCGAATGGGAGACCCAGTACTTC	CASSSTEAPEWETQYF
few	TRBV28	TRBD2	TRBJ2-1	TGTGCCAGCAGTTTATTGCCTAGCGGGTCCGATGAGCAGTTCTTC	CASSLLPSGSDEQFF
many	TRBV12-3/TRBV12-4	.	TRBJ1-1	TGTGCCAGCAGCCCGGTCTTGAACACTGAAGCTTTCTTT	CASSPVLNTEAFF
many	TRBV6-6	.	TRBJ2-3	TGTGCCAGCAATCCTGGGGGACGGGGTACAGATACGCAGTATTTT	CASNPGGRGTDTQYF
few	TRBV29-1	TRBD1	TRBJ1-1	TGCAGCGTTGAAGTTGGGGGACAGGGGCTTCGAGCTTTCTTT	CSVEVGGQGLRAFF
.	TRBV7-6	.	TRBJ2-2	TGTGCCAGCAGCGTACCCGGTGTGGCCCTCCTCCAGGGACCCGGGGAGCTGTTTTTT	CASSVPGVALLQGPGELFF
.	TRBV12-3/TRBV12-4	.	TRBJ2-7	TGTGCCAGCAGTCGAAGTAGCCTTGAGCAGTACTTC	CASSRSSLEQYF
many	TRBV27	.	TRBJ1-2	TGTGCCAGCAGTTTAGGGGAATCCTATGGCTACACCTTC	CASSLGESYGYTF
few	TRBV6-2/TRBV6-3	TRBD2	TRBJ2-5	TGTGCCAGCAGTTACTCGGCTAGCGGGGGGGAGACCCAGTACTTC	CASSYSASGGETQYF
many	TRBV28	.	TRBJ1-2	TGTGCCAGCAGTCCCGGGAACTATGGCTACACCTTC	CASSPGNYGYTF
.	TRBV5-1	.	TRBJ1-2	TGCGCCAGCAGCTTGACAGAATTCTATGGCTACACCTTC	CASSLTEFYGYTF
.	TRBV12-3/TRBV12-4	.	TRBJ2-7	TGTGCCAGCAGTACTTACAAACAGTACGAGCAGTACTTC	CASSTYKQYEQYF
few	TRBV7-9	TRBD1	TRBJ2-3	TGTGCCAGCAGCTCGAGACCTCCGGGACAGAGCACAGATACGCAGTATTTT	CASSSRPPGQSTDTQYF
few	TRBV9	.	TRBJ1-3	TGTGCCAGCAGCGTTGGAAACACCATATATTTT	CASSVGNTIYF
many	TRBV9	.	TRBJ1-3	TGTGCCAGCAGCGTAGAACCGACCGTGGACACCATATATTTT	CASSVEPTVDTIYF
few	TRBV7-2	TRBD1	TRBJ1-2	TGTGCCAGCAGCTTACGGACAGGGTCTTCTAACTATGGCTACACCTTC	CASSLRTGSSNYGYTF
many	TRBV15	.	TRBJ1-2	TGTGCCACCAGCAGAGATCGTAGAGGACAGAGCTATGGCTACACCTTC	CATSRDRRGQSYGYTF
many	TRBV10-2	.	TRBJ1-2	TGCGCCAGCAGTGGGCAGGGTTTGGGCTATGGCTACACCTTC	CASSGQGLGYGYTF
many	TRBV6-2/TRBV6-3	.	TRBJ2-3	TGTGCCAGCAGTTACGGGGGGGCGTTCACAGATACGCAGTATTTT	CASSYGGAFTDTQYF
many	TRBV18	.	TRBJ2-1	TGTGCCAGCTCACCAGGAGGGGCAGGGTGGGACAATGAGCAGTTCTTC	CASSPGGAGWDNEQFF
many	TRBV7-9	TRBD1	TRBJ1-5	TGTGCCAGCTTCTGGGGAAGGGGGCAGGTTCAGCCCCAGCATTTT	CASFWGRGQVQPQHF
many	TRBV6-1	.	TRBJ1-2	TGTGCCGGGACGGGGGACGGAAAATATGGCTACACCTTC	CAGTGDGKYGYTF
many	TRBV4-3	.	TRBJ2-2	TGCGCCAGCAGCCAAGATCTTTCGCGGGGGCGCACCGGGGAGCTGTTTTTT	CASSQDLSRGRTGELFF
many	TRBV30	TRBD1	TRBJ1-4	TGTGCCTGGAGTCGACCTGGACAGGGGTATGAAAAACTGTTTTTT	CAWSRPGQGYEKLFF
many	TRBV7-2	.	TRBJ2-7	TGTGCCAGCAGCTTAGTGGTCCAGACCTACGAGCAGTACTTC	CASSLVVQTYEQYF
few	TRBV29-1	.	TRBJ2-1	TGCAGCGTTGGACAGAGCAATGAGCAGTTCTTC	CSVGQSNEQFF
many	TRBV19	.	TRBJ1-1	TGTGCCAGTAGCAGCAAGGGGGGACTCGTGAACACTGAAGCTTTCTTT	CASSSKGGLVNTEAFF
many	TRBV20-1	.	TRBJ2-3	TGCAGTGCTAGAGTACCGGGACACGTTAGCACAGATACGCAGTATTTT	CSARVPGHVSTDTQYF
few	TRBV4-1	.	TRBJ2-5	TGCGCCAGCAGCCGCGAGAACCTTCAGGGTATCGGAGAGACCCAGTACTTC	CASSRENLQGIGETQYF
.	TRBV28	.	TRBJ2-1	TGTGCCAGCAGTCCCCGGACGCAACACAATGAGCAGTTCTTC	CASSPRTQHNEQFF
few	TRBV28	.	TRBJ1-5	TGTGCCAGCAGTTTACTCCGACAGTATAGCAATCAGCCCCAGCATTTT	CASSLLRQYSNQPQHF
many	TRBV4-3	TRBD1	TRBJ2-1	TGCGCCAGCAGCCAAGGGACAGGGGGGTCCAATGAGCAGTTCTTC	CASSQGTGGSNEQFF
many	TRBV30	TRBD2	TRBJ2-3	TGTGCCTGCGTCGACGGGGGGGCCCCTAGCACAGATACGCAGTATTTT	CACVDGGAPSTDTQYF
.	TRBV5-6	.	TRBJ1-2	TGTGCCAGCAGCTTGCCGACTCATGGCTACACCTTC	CASSLPTHGYTF
many	TRBV20-1	.	TRBJ2-7	TGCAGTGTCCTGTGGGGACTGTCCTACGAGCAGTACTTC	CSVLWGLSYEQYF
few	TRBV4-3	TRBD1	TRBJ2-6	TGCGCCAGCAGCCAAAAGACAGGGGCAAGCTCTGGGGCCAACGTCCTGACTTTC	CASSQKTGASSGANVLTF
few	TRBV20-1	TRBD1	TRBJ1-2	TGCAGTGCTAGCCGGGACAGGGGGCTGGGTGGCTACACCTTC	CSASRDRGLGGYTF
few	TRBV7-2	.	TRBJ1-3	TGTGCCAGCAGCTTAGAGAGCTATGGAAACACCATATATTTT	CASSLESYGNTIYF